One and the same sample provided the 5 T cell receptor beta chains below, sequenced in a study of blood T cell repertoires in COVID-19. Sequenced by immunoSEQ multiplex PCR; TCRdb stores in-frame clones only, minus some. The sample records 200,000 to 300,000 clones, less than 90% being singletons. Specimen: peripheral blood. These receptors were obtained from a man aged 60-69 years who had recovered from COVID-19.

For the CDR3, the DNA is TGTGCCAGCAGCCAAGATTTGTGGGGGGTTGGTAATGGCTACACCTTC. Translating it yields CASSQDLWGVGNGYTF. The V and J genes are TRBV3-1 (or the pseudogene TRBV3-2) and TRBJ1-2; TRBD1 is a possible D gene (5 bases). There are 16 residues in the CDR3. Trimming took 0 bases from V and 6 from J, leaving 17 bases between them. Germline CDR1 reads LGHDT; CDR2 reads YNNKEL (reference sequence).

This sequence joins TRBV4-2 and TRBJ1-5; D not resolved. The V gene lost 1 base and the J gene lost 0 bases, with 16 bases spanning the gap. Germline values: CDR1 LGHNA, CDR2 YNFKEQ. This CDR3 contains 18 residues. The CDR3 loop is CASSQGATSLDSNQPQHF. CDR3 nucleotide sequence: TGTGCCAGCAGCCAAGGGGCCACATCGCTGGATAGCAATCAGCCCCAGCATTTT.

The chain employs TRBV10-1 and TRBJ1-4, with D perhaps matching TRBD1 (5 bases). V shed 4 bases and J shed 10 bases, with 16 bases lying between them. The CDR3 consists of 14 residues. CDR1 is WNHNN, CDR2 SYGVQD, per germline (reference sequence). The CDR3 here is CASSVKTPGGKLFF. As DNA, the CDR3 is TGCGCCAGCAGTGTGAAGACCCCCGGGGGAAAACTGTTTTTT.

The chain couples TRBV24-1 to TRBJ2-7; TRBD1 agrees at 7 bases. This CDR3 spans 15 amino acids. CDR1 is KGHDR and CDR2 is SFDVKD in the germline V gene. V shed 4 bases, J shed 2 bases, and the junction held 7 bases outside the gene matches. The CDR3 DNA reads as TGTGCCACCAGTGACCCAACAGGGGCCGCCTACGAGCAGTACTTC. It is translated as CATSDPTGAAYEQYF.

This CDR3 is CASSLVMAGDYGYTF. As DNA, the CDR3 is TGCGCCAGCAGCTTGGTTATGGCGGGAGACTATGGCTACACCTTC. This sequence joins TRBV5-1 and TRBJ1-2; no reliable D call. Deletions cut 0 bases from V and 3 bases from J, with 12 bases between. The CDR3 runs to 15 residues. Germline CDR1 and CDR2: SGHRS and YFSETQ.